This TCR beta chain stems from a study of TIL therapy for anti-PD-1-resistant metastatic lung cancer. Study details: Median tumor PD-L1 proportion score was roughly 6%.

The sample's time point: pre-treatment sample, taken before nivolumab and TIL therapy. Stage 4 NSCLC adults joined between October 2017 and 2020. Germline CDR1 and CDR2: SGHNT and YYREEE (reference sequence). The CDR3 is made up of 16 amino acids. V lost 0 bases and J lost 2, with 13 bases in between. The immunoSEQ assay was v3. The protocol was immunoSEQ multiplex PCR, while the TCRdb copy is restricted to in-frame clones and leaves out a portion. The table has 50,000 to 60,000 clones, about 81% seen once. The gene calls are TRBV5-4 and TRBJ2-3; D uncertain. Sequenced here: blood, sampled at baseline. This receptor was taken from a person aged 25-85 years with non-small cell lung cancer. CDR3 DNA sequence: TGTGCCAGCAGCTTGGACGCAGGAACACACACAGATACGCAGTATTTT. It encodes CASSLDAGTHTDTQYF.